What follows describes a single TCR beta chain. What it recognizes is unknown. J gave up 10 bases and V 4 bases, and 14 bases lay outside the gene matches. Germline CDR1 is SGHRS and CDR2 is YFSETQ. The CDR3 extends over 18 amino acids. The source of the sample is a study of T cell responses to AZD1222 COVID-19 vaccine. The table came from immunoSEQ multiplex PCR; TCRdb's copy has only in-frame clones and leaves some out. This sample carries approximately 130,000 clones, 70% to 90% of them seen once, and the ten largest clones take about 8.5%. General study results and limits: Increases in Spike-specific TCR breadth and depth were seen after two AZD1222 doses. Reportedly, close to half of spike-specific TCRs are directed against unmutated variant regions.

The chain is built from TRBV5-1 and TRBJ2-1; TRBD2 matches at 16 bases. The specimen comprised peripheral blood, sampled on day 0 of AZD1222 vaccination. The origin of this receptor is an adult in good health. The CDR3 spells CASSPTMMGLAGGLEQFF. Written as DNA, the CDR3 is TGCGCCAGCAGCCCGACCATGATGGGACTAGCGGGAGGGCTGGAGCAGTTCTTC.